The clone carrying this T cell receptor (beta chain) was seen once. The data stem from a study of blood T cell repertoires in COVID-19. This CDR3 region has 16 residues. The germline V gene has CDR1 SGHRS and CDR2 YFSETQ. V lost 7 bases to trimming and J lost 7 bases; unmatched junction nucleotides: 20. The method was immunoSEQ multiplex PCR; TCRdb's version includes in-frame clones alone and lacks a portion of them. The sample has 150,000 to 200,000 clones, less than 85% seen once. The origin of this receptor is an elderly woman with active or convalescent COVID-19. The chain carries TRBV5-1 and TRBJ2-7; TRBD1 matches 7 bases. Sequenced input: peripheral blood. The CDR3 region is CASQGDLSLARGEQYF. The CDR3 DNA reads as TGCGCCAGCCAAGGGGACCTAAGCCTCGCCAGGGGGGAGCAGTACTTC. The full variable domain, completed using reference TRBV5-1 and TRBJ2-7, is KAGVTQTPRYLIKTRGQQVTLSCSPISGHRSVSWYQQTPGQGLQFLFEYFSETQRNKGNFPGRFSGRQFSNSRSEMNVSTLELGDSALYLCASQGDLSLARGEQYFGPGTRLTVT.